A selection of T cell receptor beta chains follows, all from one sample in a study of blood T cell repertoires in COVID-19. TCRdb's copy holds only in-frame clones and misses some; the assay was immunoSEQ multiplex PCR. The sample records roughly 200,000 clones, about nine tenths being singletons. Sequenced input: PBMCs or T cells enriched from blood (not recorded which). The receptor source for this set is a woman between 45 and 60 years old in a cohort exposed to, infected with or recovered from COVID-19 (not recorded which). Each CDR3 is given with its conserved first and last residue. The D gene is left open where the match is weak.

d_call: .; v_call: TRBV7-2; j_call: TRBJ1-6; cdr3_aa: CASSLGHSSYNSPLHF
d_call: TRBD1; v_call: TRBV6-5; j_call: TRBJ1-2; cdr3_aa: CASSLTGIEGYTF
d_call: .; v_call: TRBV7-2; j_call: TRBJ1-5; cdr3_aa: CASSPRQGNQPQHF
d_call: TRBD1; v_call: TRBV19; j_call: TRBJ2-7; cdr3_aa: CASSSESDRRPYQQYF
d_call: TRBD1; v_call: TRBV19; j_call: TRBJ2-5; cdr3_aa: CASTLTGGNQETQYF
d_call: TRBD2; v_call: TRBV7-8; j_call: TRBJ2-2; cdr3_aa: CASRTLAGVNTGELFF
d_call: TRBD2; v_call: TRBV11-3; j_call: TRBJ2-2; cdr3_aa: CASSPAGADTGELFF
d_call: TRBD1; v_call: TRBV5-6; j_call: TRBJ1-5; cdr3_aa: CASSSDTDRGVSNQPQHF
d_call: TRBD1; v_call: TRBV27; j_call: TRBJ1-1; cdr3_aa: CASRTGRNTEAFF
d_call: .; v_call: TRBV2; j_call: TRBJ2-5; cdr3_aa: CASSRVDYNFSQYF
d_call: TRBD1; v_call: TRBV9; j_call: TRBJ1-1; cdr3_aa: CASSVEQGVLNTEAFF
d_call: .; v_call: TRBV5-1; j_call: TRBJ2-2; cdr3_aa: CASSLSIRTRTNTGELFF
d_call: TRBD1; v_call: TRBV7-3; j_call: TRBJ2-1; cdr3_aa: CASSLGDRGHEQFF
d_call: TRBD2; v_call: TRBV6-5; j_call: TRBJ2-7; cdr3_aa: CASAWTSGGYEQYF
d_call: .; v_call: TRBV11-2; j_call: TRBJ2-1; cdr3_aa: CASSLDPGLEQFF
d_call: TRBD2; v_call: TRBV19; j_call: TRBJ2-5; cdr3_aa: CASSTPPLAGGRRETQYF
d_call: .; v_call: TRBV5-1; j_call: TRBJ1-2; cdr3_aa: CASSLNTNANYGYTF
d_call: .; v_call: TRBV12-5; j_call: TRBJ2-3; cdr3_aa: CASGFLEADTQYF
d_call: TRBD1; v_call: TRBV19; j_call: TRBJ1-5; cdr3_aa: CASSIGPGQGVVQPQHF
d_call: .; v_call: TRBV7-2; j_call: TRBJ1-1; cdr3_aa: CASGLMNTEAFF
d_call: .; v_call: TRBV6-5; j_call: TRBJ2-1; cdr3_aa: CANTDSRDEQFF
d_call: .; v_call: TRBV7-2; j_call: TRBJ1-1; cdr3_aa: CASSKVQGEAFF
d_call: .; v_call: TRBV30; j_call: TRBJ1-2; cdr3_aa: CAGDLRGFPYGYTF
d_call: .; v_call: TRBV16; j_call: TRBJ2-7; cdr3_aa: CASSQSGQLYEQYF
d_call: TRBD1; v_call: TRBV27; j_call: TRBJ1-6; cdr3_aa: CASSPGQGATYNSPLHF
d_call: .; v_call: TRBV7-2; j_call: TRBJ1-1; cdr3_aa: CASTIRGAPEAFF
d_call: TRBD1; v_call: TRBV4-1; j_call: TRBJ1-3; cdr3_aa: CASSQNPTGTGGNTIYF